This TCR beta chain emerged from a study (dated by TCRdb to the mid-2010s). Background for the entire study: The study tested whether tumor-infiltrating Tregs in breast cancer are recruited from blood Tregs or converted in situ from other CD4+ T cell subsets.

From cysteine to phenylalanine, the CDR3 is 11 amino acids long. The retained sequence is limited to the CDR3, 33 bases, with the frame set at the first base. The germline V gene (reference sequence) sets CDR1 to DFQATT and CDR2 to SNEGSKA. Broader findings and caveats from the paper: The TCR gene usage of tumor memory CD4+ T cells clustered together with blood and lymph node memory CD4+ cells and with lymph node naive CD4+ cells. Validation in the larger cohort was restricted to a single TCR beta V-J rearrangement rather than whole repertoires. The TCR alpha and beta sequences of tumor-infiltrating Tregs showed the greatest overlap with tumor naive CD4+ T cells, followed by blood naive CD4+ T cells.

To note about this clonotype: This clone's antigen is unknown. A junction boundary mismatches the germline segment, possibly from a read error.

Amplification of full-length TCR variable regions was done by 5' RACE PCR using constant-region reverse primers, and this step was followed by semi-nested PCR with Nested Universal Primer A. Using the ReliaPrep RNA Cell Miniprep System, total RNA was extracted, and the SMARTer RACE 5'/3' Kit was then used to reverse transcribe the RNA into 5'RACE-ready cDNA. Multiplex adaptors were used to barcode full-length TCR alpha and beta libraries, and the barcoded libraries were sequenced on an Illumina MiSeq. Per the original workflow: Sequencing data were pooled across the five patients for each of nine subset-tissue groups and compared by unsupervised clustering of TCR gene usage. The Morisita-Horn index was used to calculate repertoire similarity, with shared sequences weighted according to their contribution to each repertoire. The public sequencing data were trimmed at Q25 with fastp and processed into clonotypes with MiXCR by TCRdb, which kept only in-frame beta chains. Rows merge per CDR3 protein into single entries with the most common DNA and genes. TCRdb, not the original authors, processed these V and J calls. For this sample there are about 6,000 distinct CDR3 sequences; nearly 60% appear just once. 9.5% to 13% of the sample rests with the top ten.

The Miltenyi Naive CD4+ T Cell Isolation kit was used to purify naive CD4+ T cells, and Tregs were depleted with CD25 microbeads. Tregs, naive and memory CD4+ T cells from tumor, blood and ipsilateral draining lymph nodes of a few breast cancer patients underwent full-length TCR alpha and beta sequencing. Ficoll density gradient centrifugation was used to isolate mononuclear cells from either lymph nodes or around 51 ml of peripheral blood. FACS confirmed that the sorted cell populations were more than 90% pure. The receptor's source is a female donor with breast cancer. Sequencing used naive CD4+ T cells sorted from blood. The sample's cell subset or site, from its label and the paper: naive CD4+ T cells, CD4+CD45RA+CD25-. The rearrangement combines TRBV20-1 with TRBJ2-3; the D gene remains uncertain. The DNA sequence follows: TGCAGTGCTAGTGTCGCAGATACGCAGAATTTT. This gives the protein CSASVADTQNF.